The rows below give T cell receptor beta chains drawn from one sample of a study of blood T cell repertoires in COVID-19. Measured with immunoSEQ multiplex PCR; TCRdb has only the in-frame clones, and not every one. The sample shows 250,000 to 300,000 clones, about nine tenths of them seen only once. Material for sequencing was PBMCs or T cells enriched from blood (not recorded which). The receptors stem from a human donor in a cohort exposed to, infected with or recovered from COVID-19 (not recorded which). The donor label of this sample is uncertain. The CDR3 runs from the conserved cysteine through the conserved F or W. A D gene is named only where the DNA matches it firmly. Clone size is given for some rows only: seen once, a few or many times, or a class if the clone is expanded.

v_gene	abundance	d_gene	j_gene	CDR3aa	CDR3nt
TRBV4-1	-	TRBD2	TRBJ2-3	CASSLQAGGLTDTQYF	TGCGCCAGCAGCCTACAAGCGGGGGGGCTCACAGATACGCAGTATTTT
TRBV19	-	TRBD1	TRBJ1-5	CASSIAAQGRHF	TGTGCCAGTAGTATAGCGGCACAGGGGAGGCATTTT
TRBV5-1	-	TRBD1	TRBJ1-1	CASSFLFHLTGADTEAFF	TGCGCCAGCAGCTTCCTCTTTCATTTGACAGGGGCCGACACTGAAGCTTTCTTT
TRBV3-1/TRBV3-2	-	-	TRBJ1-1	CASSHGPDSEAFF	TGTGCCAGCAGCCATGGTCCCGACAGTGAAGCTTTCTTT
TRBV6-5	-	TRBD1	TRBJ2-7	CASSPGGPYEQYF	TGTGCCAGCAGTCCAGGGGGCCCTTACGAGCAGTACTTC
TRBV10-3	-	-	TRBJ1-5	CAISETTTHSNQPQHF	TGTGCCATCAGTGAGACGACTACCCATAGCAATCAGCCCCAGCATTTT
TRBV4-1	-	TRBD1	TRBJ1-3	CASSQLGQGTGNTIYF	TGCGCCAGCAGCCAGTTGGGACAGGGGACTGGAAACACCATATATTTT
TRBV12-3/TRBV12-4	few	TRBD2	TRBJ2-5	CASSFGGDETQYF	TGTGCCAGCAGTTTCGGGGGGGATGAGACCCAGTACTTC
TRBV11-2	-	TRBD1	TRBJ1-1	CASSLGDRVRPNTEAFF	TGTGCCAGCAGCTTAGGTGACAGGGTCCGCCCGAACACTGAAGCTTTCTTT
TRBV7-9	-	-	TRBJ1-5	CASSSTGTSGQPQHF	TGTGCCAGCAGCTCGACCGGGACATCGGGACAGCCCCAGCATTTT
TRBV7-9	-	-	TRBJ1-2	CASSPGEPYGYTF	TGTGCCAGCAGCCCAGGGGAGCCCTATGGCTACACCTTC
TRBV7-8	-	TRBD1	TRBJ1-2	CASSSDGQGRYGYTF	TGTGCCAGCAGCTCCGATGGACAGGGCCGCTATGGCTACACCTTC
TRBV5-1	-	TRBD2	TRBJ2-7	CASSFGGISYEQYF	TGCGCCAGCAGCTTCGGGGGGATCTCCTACGAGCAGTACTTC
TRBV14	-	-	TRBJ1-6	CASSQDWGSNSPLHF	TGTGCCAGCAGCCAAGACTGGGGCTCTAATTCACCCCTCCACTTT
TRBV19	-	-	TRBJ1-6	CASSTDFNSPLHF	TGTGCCAGTAGTACAGACTTCAATTCACCCCTCCACTTT
TRBV27	-	-	TRBJ1-1	CASSLSDSGTNTEAFF	TGTGCCAGCAGTTTGTCAGACTCCGGGACTAACACTGAAGCTTTCTTT
TRBV4-3	-	-	TRBJ2-7	CASSQVWGPYEQYF	TGCGCCAGCAGCCAAGTATGGGGGCCCTACGAGCAGTACTTC
TRBV30	-	-	TRBJ2-7	CAWSITGYEQYF	TGTGCCTGGAGTATTACAGGCTACGAGCAGTACTTC
TRBV27	-	TRBD2	TRBJ2-7	CASSWLALSGGSYEQYF	TGTGCCAGCAGTTGGTTGGCCCTGAGCGGGGGGTCCTACGAGCAGTACTTC
TRBV24-1	-	-	TRBJ2-2	CATSESSRDTGELFF	TGTGCCACCAGTGAAAGCTCACGGGACACCGGGGAGCTGTTTTTT
TRBV6-5	once	-	TRBJ1-1	CASRAGYDEAFF	TGTGCCAGCAGGGCAGGATACGATGAAGCTTTCTTT
TRBV6-6	-	-	TRBJ2-2	CASRATGNTGELFF	TGTGCCAGCAGAGCAACGGGGAACACCGGGGAGCTGTTTTTT
TRBV6-1	-	-	TRBJ1-6	CASSVGRAGDNSPLHF	TGTGCCAGCAGTGTGGGTCGGGCAGGGGACAATTCACCCCTCCACTTT
TRBV7-2	-	TRBD2	TRBJ2-2	CASSFSGGETGELFF	TGTGCCAGCAGCTTCAGCGGGGGGGAAACCGGGGAGCTGTTTTTT
TRBV4-2	-	-	TRBJ1-3	CASSQERRSGNTIYF	TGTGCCAGCAGCCAGGAAAGGAGGTCTGGAAACACCATATATTTT
TRBV27	-	TRBD2	TRBJ2-1	CASSPLGIAGVHEQFF	TGTGCCAGCAGTCCCTTAGGGATAGCGGGGGTCCATGAGCAGTTCTTC
TRBV5-1	-	TRBD1	TRBJ1-4	CASGLLGTANEKLFF	TGCGCCAGCGGCCTCCTTGGGACAGCTAATGAAAAACTGTTTTTT
TRBV19	-	-	TRBJ1-2	CASSMLGRGSGYTF	TGTGCCAGTAGTATGCTAGGCAGGGGCAGTGGCTACACCTTC
TRBV27	-	-	TRBJ1-1	CASSPRVGTEAFF	TGTGCCAGCAGTCCCCGGGTGGGCACTGAAGCTTTCTTT
TRBV4-1	-	-	TRBJ1-1	CASSQDLAGEAFF	TGCGCCAGCAGCCAAGACTTGGCGGGTGAAGCTTTCTTT
TRBV18	-	TRBD2	TRBJ2-5	CASSPQTSGGETQYF	TGTGCCAGCTCACCGCAGACTAGCGGCGGAGAGACCCAGTACTTC
TRBV11-2	-	TRBD2	TRBJ2-2	CASSLDFGGGDTGELFF	TGTGCCAGCAGCTTAGATTTTGGCGGGGGAGATACCGGGGAGCTGTTTTTT
TRBV2	-	TRBD2	TRBJ2-1	CASRRLAGGYNEQFF	TGTGCCAGCAGAAGACTAGCGGGGGGATACAATGAGCAGTTCTTC
TRBV4-3	-	-	TRBJ2-3	CASSRQLMGGPTDTQYF	TGCGCCAGCAGTCGCCAGCTGATGGGGGGGCCGACAGATACGCAGTATTTT
TRBV12-5	once	-	TRBJ2-6	CASGLVGDSSGANVLTF	TGTGCTAGTGGTTTGGTAGGAGACAGCTCTGGGGCCAACGTCCTGACTTTC
TRBV19	-	-	TRBJ1-4	CASSIMENEKLFF	TGTGCCAGTAGTATTATGGAGAATGAAAAACTGTTTTTT
TRBV18	-	-	TRBJ2-6	CASSPPGIRSGANVLTF	TGTGCCAGCTCACCACCGGGCATTCGCTCTGGGGCCAACGTCCTGACTTTC
TRBV30	-	-	TRBJ1-2	CAWSAWTALYGYTF	TGTGCCTGGAGTGCTTGGACAGCGCTTTATGGCTACACCTTC
TRBV19	-	-	TRBJ2-5	CASSITAVTETQYF	TGTGCCAGTAGTATTACAGCGGTTACAGAGACCCAGTACTTC
TRBV5-1	-	-	TRBJ1-4	CASSLVGRPQANEKLFF	TGCGCCAGCAGCTTGGTGGGGCGGCCTCAAGCTAATGAAAAACTGTTTTTT
TRBV2	-	TRBD1	TRBJ1-3	CASSTDRLAGNTIYF	TGTGCCAGCAGTACGGACAGGTTGGCTGGAAACACCATATATTTT
TRBV5-1	once	TRBD1	TRBJ1-4	CASSSDRATNEKLFF	TGCGCCAGCAGCTCCGACAGGGCAACTAATGAAAAACTGTTTTTT
TRBV7-2	-	TRBD1	TRBJ1-4	CASRGTGWGKLFF	TGTGCCAGCAGAGGGACAGGATGGGGAAAACTGTTTTTT
TRBV12-5	-	TRBD1	TRBJ1-1	CASGLGAAGGNTEAFF	TGTGCTAGTGGTTTGGGCGCTGCAGGGGGGAACACTGAAGCTTTCTTT
TRBV10-3	once	-	TRBJ1-1	CAISDSPGASEAFF	TGTGCCATCAGTGACTCCCCAGGGGCTTCTGAAGCTTTCTTT
TRBV24-1	-	-	TRBJ1-1	CATSDSSGMNTEAFF	TGTGCCACCAGTGATTCCTCAGGGATGAACACTGAAGCTTTCTTT
TRBV18	-	-	TRBJ1-1	CASSQTQGEAEAFF	TGTGCCAGCTCACAAACTCAGGGTGAGGCTGAAGCTTTCTTT
TRBV5-6	-	-	TRBJ1-2	CASSFRTGTHGYTF	TGTGCCAGCAGCTTTAGAACAGGGACACATGGCTACACCTTC